The 27 T cell receptor beta chains below come from one sample, sequenced in a study of T-cell reconstitution after alpha-beta-depleted transplantation in children. Unique molecular identifiers were built into the TCRbeta library. Via MiXCR, TCRdb re-called the PCR reads, giving one row per CDR3 protein. The sample lists 150,000 to 200,000 distinct CDR3 sequences, 6.3% occurring once. Sequenced here: PBMCs, sampled before TCRalphabeta/CD19-depleted stem cell transplant. These receptors were taken from a girl in the first two years of life with combined immunodeficiency, due to receive a stem cell transplant.

In its sample, this clonotype was seen many times. This chain uses TRBV9 with TRBJ2-3, with 9 nucleotides matching TRBD2. The CDR3 spans 17 residues. Germline-derived CDR1 and CDR2 are SGDLS and YYNGEE. The J segment lost 5 bases and the V segment lost 0 bases, leaving 10 bases of the junction unmatched. CDR3 DNA sequence: TGTGCCAGCAGCGTAGTGGCTAGCGGGGCGACAGGAGATACGCAGTATTTT. Protein sequence: CASSVVASGATGDTQYF.

This clonotype was detected many times. The rearrangement links TRBV4-1 to TRBJ2-1; 7 positions agree with TRBD2. The CDR3 is 18 amino acids. From germline, CDR1 is MGHRA and CDR2 YSYEKL. V lost 4 bases, J lost 0 bases, and 12 bases stayed unmatched. This chain's CDR3 is CASSLSPPREPSYNEQFF. The CDR3 region has the DNA TGCGCCAGCAGCCTATCCCCTCCGCGGGAGCCCTCCTACAATGAGCAGTTCTTC.

Comment on this clonotype: A much larger clone differs by one base, so this may be a read error. This chain joins TRBV18 and TRBJ2-7; D uncertain. The CDR3 extends over 14 amino acids. The V gene's germline CDR1 is KGHSH and CDR2 LQKENI. The CDR3 is CAISPLGRAYEQYF. For the CDR3, the DNA is TGTGCCATCTCACCCCTCGGCAGAGCCTACGAGCAGTACTTC.

This clonotype was detected many times. This chain joins TRBV28 and TRBJ2-5; tentatively, D is TRBD2 (5 bases). The ends were cut back, 1 base at V and 5 bases at J, with 20 bases in the middle. The CDR3 spans 17 residues. CDR1 MDHEN and CDR2 SYDVKM come from the germline V gene. CDR3 amino acids: CASSLSWSSWGMETQYF. The CDR3 DNA is TGTGCCAGCAGTTTATCTTGGTCTAGCTGGGGAATGGAGACCCAGTACTTC.

In its sample, this clonotype was seen many times. V is TRBV5-1 and J is TRBJ2-1, with 10 bases fitting TRBD2. This CDR3 spans 16 amino acids. Trimming took 0 bases from V and 8 from J; bases not matched to a gene: 8. Looked up from germline, CDR1 is SGHRS and CDR2 is YFSETQ. This chain's CDR3 is CASSLDPASGSYEQFF. Written as DNA, the CDR3 is TGCGCCAGCAGCTTGGACCCCGCTAGCGGGAGCTATGAGCAGTTCTTC.

This chain connects TRBV7-9 to TRBJ2-5, with TRBD1 identical over 7 bases. In germline, CDR1 is SEHNR, CDR2 FQNEAQ (reference sequence). The CDR3 has 14 amino acids. Losses at the gene ends were 7 bases for V and 4 bases for J; bases not matched to a gene: 9. CDR3 loop: CASMPTGNPETQYF. The CDR3 nucleotides read TGTGCCAGCATGCCGACAGGGAATCCAGAGACCCAGTACTTC.

V gene TRBV18 combines with J gene TRBJ2-5; a weak D match, TRBD2 (6 bases). The CDR3 contains 14 residues. Between the trimmed V and J ends, which lost 2 bases and 2 bases, there was a span of 9 bases. Germline CDR1 is KGHSH and CDR2 is LQKENI. For the CDR3, the DNA is TGTGCCAGCTCACCAGGCCGGGGGCAAGAGACCCAGTACTTC. Protein product: CASSPGRGQETQYF.

This clonotype was seen a handful of times. The chain has TRBV11-3 and TRBJ2-1; D uncertain. The CDR3 runs to 14 residues. The V gene's germline CDR1 is SGHNT and CDR2 YENEEA. V was pared by 5 bases and J by 8 bases, with 16 bases between. CDR3 coding DNA: TGTGCCAGCAGCGGGTCAGACCCTCTTGATGAGCAGTTCTTC. Encoded protein: CASSGSDPLDEQFF.

Many counts were recorded for this clonotype. This chain links TRBV29-1 with TRBJ2-5; D might be TRBD2 (6 bases). Between the trimmed V and J ends, which lost 4 bases and 2 bases, there was a span of 11 bases. In germline, CDR1 is SQVTM, CDR2 ANQGSEA. The CDR3 consists of 13 residues. Here the CDR3 reads CSVGGDLQETQYF. The CDR3 region has the DNA TGCAGCGTTGGCGGGGACCTACAAGAGACCCAGTACTTC.

In this sample, this clonotype turned up many times. The chain joins TRBV10-3 to TRBJ2-5, with D perhaps being TRBD1 or TRBD2 (5 bases each). From germline, CDR1 is ENHRY and CDR2 SYGVKD. V lost 0 bases and J lost 7, with 9 bases in between. The CDR3 sequence is 13 residues long. This CDR3 is CAISESGTGTQYF. CDR3 in DNA: TGTGCCATCAGTGAGTCCGGGACGGGGACCCAGTACTTC.

In its sample, this clonotype was seen many times. The rearrangement joins TRBV7-2 to TRBJ2-3, with D possibly being TRBD2 (6 bases). CDR3 length: 15 residues. The V gene lost 1 base and the J gene lost 2 bases, with 10 bases spanning the gap. Germline CDR1 and CDR2: SGHTA and FQGNSA. The CDR3 DNA reads as TGTGCCAGCAGCTTAGGCGGGGACCTCACAGATACGCAGTATTTT. This translates into CASSLGGDLTDTQYF.

This clonotype was seen at least ten times. V and J are TRBV27 and TRBJ2-5, with D maybe TRBD2 (6 bases). V lost 3 bases, J lost 4 bases, and 12 bases lay in between. The CDR3 spans 14 residues. Germline V gives CDR1 MNHEY, CDR2 SMNVEV (reference sequence). This CDR3 is CASSLGGYAETQYF. CDR3 nucleotides: TGTGCCAGCAGTTTGGGGGGATACGCAGAGACCCAGTACTTC.

This clonotype has ten or more counts. The V and J genes are TRBV20-1 and TRBJ1-1; D is possibly TRBD1 (5 bases). Trimming removed 0 bases from V and 6 bases from J, with 11 bases in between. CDR1 is DFQATT and CDR2 is SNEGSKA in the germline V gene (reference sequence). This CDR3 comprises 13 residues. In DNA form, the CDR3 reads TGCAGTGCTAGAGATAAAGTGACAGCTGAAGCTTTCTTT. The encoded protein is CSARDKVTAEAFF.

This clonotype was detected many times. V is TRBV7-2 and J is TRBJ2-3; D perhaps matches TRBD2 (6 bases). The V end lost 0 bases, the J end lost 2 bases, and 12 bases lay between the germline ends. Germline V gene lookup returns CDR1 SGHTA and CDR2 FQGNSA. The CDR3 covers 16 residues. CDR3 protein: CASSLAGAGPTDTQYF. CDR3 in DNA: TGTGCCAGCAGCTTAGCCGGAGCGGGCCCCACAGATACGCAGTATTTT.

The chain links TRBV6-2 or TRBV6-3 to TRBJ2-3; 8 bases align to TRBD2. The trim removed 3 bases at V and 5 bases at J, leaving 10 bases unmatched. The germline CDR1 and CDR2 sequences are MNHEY and SVGEGT. This CDR3 region has 16 residues. Here the CDR3 reads CASSYGAGGGVDTQYF. In DNA form, the CDR3 reads TGTGCCAGCAGTTATGGGGCGGGGGGCGGCGTAGATACGCAGTATTTT.

In its sample, this clonotype was seen many times. J is TRBJ2-3 and V is TRBV5-1, with 13 bases fitting TRBD2. The CDR3 is made up of 16 amino acids. After removal of 4 bases from V and 4 bases from J, the junction contained 6 bases not matched to a gene. Germline V gene data show CDR1 as SGHRS and CDR2 as YFSETQ. The CDR3 sequence is CASSPGLAGVADTQYF. As DNA, the CDR3 is TGCGCCAGCAGCCCTGGACTAGCGGGAGTTGCAGATACGCAGTATTTT.

This clonotype was found many times. The chain employs TRBV11-3 and TRBJ2-1, with 9 bases matching TRBD2. The V gene's germline CDR1 is SGHNT and CDR2 YENEEA. CDR3 length equals 13 residues. After removal of 5 bases from V and 7 bases from J, the junction contained 3 bases not matched to a gene. DNA of the CDR3: TGTGCCAGCAGCCTGACTAGCGGAAATGAGCAGTTCTTC. This codes for CASSLTSGNEQFF.

This clonotype was counted many times. The chain uses TRBV7-9 and TRBJ2-5, with no clear D. Trimming cost V 3 bases and J 2 bases, with 7 bases left between them. Germline V lookup: CDR1 SEHNR, CDR2 FQNEAQ (reference sequence). The CDR3 totals 13 residues. CDR3 amino acids: CASSFDMQETQYF. The CDR3 region has the DNA TGTGCCAGCAGCTTCGACATGCAAGAGACCCAGTACTTC.

This chain joins TRBV29-1 and TRBJ1-2; 9 nucleotides match TRBD1. CDR3 length equals 11 residues. The germline CDR1 and CDR2 sequences are SQVTM and ANQGSEA. The ends lost 4 bases at V and 7 bases at J; junction bases unmatched: 1. The CDR3 sequence is CSVGTGVGYTF. In nucleotides, the CDR3 is TGCAGCGTTGGGACAGGGGTTGGCTACACCTTC.

At least ten counts were recorded for this clonotype. This chain connects TRBV7-3 to TRBJ1-1; TRBD1 might be the D (5 bases). There are 15 residues in the CDR3. Per germline, CDR1 SGHTA and CDR2 FQGTGA. V was clipped by 2 bases and J by 1 base, with 11 bases between them. The CDR3 loop reads CASSLGGAENTEAFF. In nucleotides, the CDR3 is TGTGCCAGCAGCTTAGGAGGGGCAGAGAACACTGAAGCTTTCTTT.

This clonotype was counted at least ten times. The V and J genes are TRBV4-3 and TRBJ2-5, with TRBD1 as a possible D gene (6 bases). Trimming took 0 bases from V and 1 from J, leaving 12 bases between them. The CDR3 is 16 residues long. Germline CDR1 reads LGHNA; CDR2 reads YSLEER. CDR3 sequence reads: CASSQDRGTTQETQYF. CDR3 nucleotides: TGCGCCAGCAGCCAAGATAGGGGGACCACCCAAGAGACCCAGTACTTC.

This clonotype was counted between two and nine times. V and J are TRBV5-5 and TRBJ1-3; 7 bases map to TRBD1. Germline CDR1 is SGHKS and CDR2 is YYEKEE (reference sequence). Trimming removed 3 bases from V and 0 bases from J; junction bases left unmatched: 3. CDR3 length: 15 residues. CDR3: CASSSGQTSGNTIYF. In DNA form, the CDR3 reads TGTGCCAGCAGCTCGGGACAGACCTCTGGAAACACCATATATTTT. The full variable domain, its missing parts supplied by reference TRBV5-5 and TRBJ1-3, is DAGVTQSPTHLIKTRGQQVTLRCSPISGHKSVSWYQQVLGQGPQFIFQYYEKEERGRGNFPDRFSARQFPNYSSELNVNALLLGDSALYLCASSSGQTSGNTIYFGEGSWLTVV.

This clonotype was counted ten times or more. This sequence joins TRBV20-1 and TRBJ1-1, with 10 bases matching TRBD1. Germline V gives CDR1 DFQATT, CDR2 SNEGSKA (reference sequence). CDR3 length: 14 amino acids. J gave up 1 base and V 2 bases, and 1 base lay outside the gene matches. This chain's CDR3 is CSARRTGGNTEAFF. DNA for the CDR3: TGCAGTGCTAGACGGACAGGGGGGAACACTGAAGCTTTCTTT.

This clonotype has at least ten counts. This chain links TRBV20-1 with TRBJ2-1; a possible D gene is TRBD2 (6 bases). In germline, CDR1 is DFQATT, CDR2 SNEGSKA (reference sequence). This CDR3 spans 15 amino acids. Deletions cut 0 bases from V and 4 bases from J, with 13 bases between. The CDR3: CSAREGLMSYNEQFF. The CDR3 bases are TGCAGTGCTAGAGAAGGACTAATGTCATACAATGAGCAGTTCTTC.

This clonotype came up many times. The chain links TRBV15 to TRBJ2-7, with a tentative D call TRBD1 (6 bases). CDR3 size: 16 residues. In germline, CDR1 is LNHNV, CDR2 YYDKDF (reference sequence). V was shortened by 1 base and J by 2 bases, with 15 bases between the two germline ends. The CDR3: CATSRVLLDRTYEQYF. The CDR3 DNA reads TGTGCCACCAGCAGAGTGTTATTGGACAGAACCTACGAGCAGTACTTC.

This clonotype was counted many times. V gene TRBV2 combines with J gene TRBJ2-7, with 7 bases matching TRBD2. Germline V gene data show CDR1 as SNHLY and CDR2 as FYNNEI. CDR3 length: 14 amino acids. Trimming cost V 8 bases and J 0 bases; bases outside gene matches: 7. CDR3 region: CASYGTTLSYEQYF. The CDR3 nucleotides are TGTGCCAGCTACGGGACTACCCTCTCCTACGAGCAGTACTTC.

This clonotype occurred a few times. The rearrangement uses TRBV24-1 and TRBJ2-1; 9 bases agree with TRBD1. The CDR3 has 17 amino acids. Germline values: CDR1 KGHDR, CDR2 SFDVKD. V shed 4 bases, J shed 6 bases, and the junction held 12 bases outside the gene matches. The chain's CDR3 is CATSDQKVGTGSNEQFF. The CDR3 nucleotides are TGTGCCACCAGTGACCAAAAAGTGGGGACAGGGTCCAATGAGCAGTTCTTC.